This T cell receptor (beta chain) was identified in a study of blood T cell repertoires in COVID-19. Study in general: There were acute and convalescent COVID-19 samples, and they came from the United States, Italy and Spain. T cells, B-cell-depleted T cells, or PBMCs supplied cDNA or gDNA.

In the original processing: Reference gene primers were amplified, and this amplification served to estimate nucleated cell counts. Sequencing used immunoSEQ multiplex PCR; TCRdb keeps in-frame clones, though not all of them. V, J and clone size are taken as reported in that table, and D and trimming were inferred from the DNA itself. This sample has 250,000 to 350,000 clones; about 90% occur once, and the top ten carry roughly 8%. This CDR3 region has 10 residues. V lost 7 bases and J lost 12, with 16 bases in between. The germline V gene has CDR1 DFQATT and CDR2 SNEGSKA (reference sequence). This clone turned up a few times.

The specimen was peripheral blood. The TCR comes from a woman in her fifties or sixties who had recovered from COVID-19. The chain carries TRBV20-1 and TRBJ2-7; TRBD2 might be the D (6 bases). CDR3 nucleotides: TGCAGTGTGAGGAGGGAGTCTCTGTACTTC. Encoded protein: CSVRRESLYF.